This T cell receptor beta chain emerged from a study of blood T cell repertoires in COVID-19. About the research overall: The United States, Italy and Spain supplied acute and convalescent COVID-19 samples. Sources were T cells, B-cell-depleted T cells, or PBMCs; the material itself was cDNA or gDNA.

A Seattle source enrolled patients during active infection and followed them longitudinally. The V gene's germline CDR1 is SGHDN and CDR2 FVKESK. This CDR3 is built from 17 residues. V lost 4 bases, J lost 4 bases, and 15 bases stayed unmatched. Under the authors' procedure: Counts of nucleated cells, estimated from reference gene primer amplification, were obtained. TCRdb's copy holds only in-frame clones and misses some; the assay was immunoSEQ multiplex PCR. V and J calls and clone size are given by that table; D and trimming were obtained from the DNA. The sample yields approximately 40,000 clones, roughly 89% seen once. There are a few counts of this clone.

This chain connects TRBV14 to TRBJ1-2; 7 positions match TRBD1. This TCR was sampled from a man aged 40-50 years with COVID-19, enrolled during active disease. Input material: peripheral blood. The CDR3 region has the DNA TGTGCCAGCAGCCCAGCCACCGGGACAGCGCATTTCTATGGCTACACCTTC. It translates to CASSPATGTAHFYGYTF.